This TCR beta chain was captured by sequencing in a study of cytomegalovirus exposure and HLA in healthy donors. Study summary: Sequencing of 180 million or so T cells in an earlier analysis found some 100 million unique TCR beta sequences.

Study conclusions and caveats: Using a false discovery rate of 0.05, a later analysis showed that 16,000 or so TCR beta sequences were associated with HLA alleles. Rarity characterized most TCR sequences, yet some public TCRs appeared in many donors.

It was with 60 Vbeta and 13 Jbeta primers that the PCR ran. Original handling: In a later analysis, of 79 million or so unique beta chains, roughly 10 million appeared in at least two donors. Libraries were prepared by immunoSEQ multiplex PCR; TCRdb keeps only in-frame clonotypes and omits some of them. The V and J calls and clone size come from that table; D and trimming were worked out from the DNA. The sample includes about 160,000 clones, 80% to 85% of them seen just once. CDR3 length equals 13 residues. Germline-derived CDR1 and CDR2 are GTSNPN and SVGIG (reference sequence). Trimming pared 4 bases from V and 0 bases from J, leaving 9 bases between. About this clone: Its antigen is as yet unknown.

The material sequenced was PBMCs. V usage is TRBV30 and J usage is TRBJ1-1; TRBD1 might be the D (5 bases). This clonotype originated in a man aged 18 to 29 in good health and CMV-seronegative. The CDR3 DNA reads TGTGCCTGGAAGCCGACAGTGAACACTGAAGCTTTCTTT. As protein: CAWKPTVNTEAFF.